These 9 T cell receptor beta chains were all obtained from the same sample, sequenced in a study of T cells in tumors after PD-1 blockade. Measured with immunoSEQ multiplex PCR; TCRdb has only the in-frame clones, and not every one. The sample lists some 43,000 clones, 81% occurring once. Sample: PBMCs, taken before anti-PD-1 treatment. These receptors were collected from a human donor with basal cell carcinoma.

Written as DNA, the CDR3 is TGTGCCACCAGTGACCTCGACAGGGGCTCCGGAGAGACCCAGTACTTC. As protein: CATSDLDRGSGETQYF. V is TRBV24-1 and J is TRBJ2-5; 8 nucleotides line up with TRBD1. The CDR3 is made up of 16 amino acids. V dropped 4 bases and J dropped 4; count of bases not matched to a gene: 10. Germline lookup yields CDR1 KGHDR and CDR2 SFDVKD.

The chain carries TRBV3-1 (or the pseudogene TRBV3-2) and TRBJ2-7; TRBD1 aligns across 7 bases. The CDR3 consists of 13 residues. The germline V gene has CDR1 LGHDT and CDR2 YNNKEL (reference sequence). Trimming at V came to 3 bases and at J to 4 bases, leaving 3 bases not matched to a gene. CDR3 in amino acids: CASSHGRGYEQYF. CDR3 coding DNA: TGTGCCAGCAGCCACGGCAGGGGGTACGAGCAGTACTTC.

The J gene is TRBJ1-3, the V gene TRBV9; D possibly corresponds to TRBD1 (6 bases). Germline V CDR1 and CDR2: SGDLS, YYNGEE. The V gene lost 0 bases and the J gene lost 2 bases, with 9 bases spanning the gap. The CDR3 runs to 15 residues. CDR3 residues: CASSVVSGAGNTIYF. The CDR3 DNA reads TGTGCCAGCAGCGTAGTATCAGGGGCTGGAAACACCATATATTTT.

The rearrangement uses TRBV2 and TRBJ2-4; TRBD1 might be the D (6 bases). This CDR3 region has 15 residues. The V end was cut by 4 bases, the J end by 0 bases, with 10 bases between. CDR1 and CDR2 (germline): SNHLY, FYNNEI. CDR3 sequence (DNA): TGTGCCAGCAGTGGGACAGTAATAGCCAAAAACATTCAGTACTTC. Residues: CASSGTVIAKNIQYF.

The chain employs TRBV15 and TRBJ1-1; possibly TRBD1 for D (5 bases). V was trimmed by 1 base and J by 11 bases, leaving 14 bases between them. Germline V gene sequence: CDR1 LNHNV, CDR2 YYDKDF (reference sequence). This CDR3 has 13 amino acids. The CDR3 DNA reads as TGTGCCACCAGCAGAGGTGACAGCCGTCTTGCTTTCTTT. This gives the protein CATSRGDSRLAFF.

This sequence joins TRBV28 and TRBJ1-5; D is ambiguous. CDR3 length equals 14 residues. Per germline, CDR1 MDHEN and CDR2 SYDVKM. The ends were cut back, 7 bases at V and 0 bases at J, with 10 bases in the middle. The DNA for the CDR3 is TGTGCCAGCAAGGGCAGCCATAGCAATCAGCCCCAGCATTTT. It specifies CASKGSHSNQPQHF.

The CDR3 coding sequence is TGTGCCAGCAGCCCCACGAGGGTCACAGATACGCAGTATTTT. Its protein is CASSPTRVTDTQYF. This chain joins TRBV11-3 and TRBJ2-3, with TRBD2 as a possible D gene (5 bases). V gave up 5 bases and J gave up 2 bases, with 11 bases separating them. Germline V gives CDR1 SGHNT, CDR2 YENEEA. The CDR3 extends over 14 amino acids.

V is TRBV2 and J is TRBJ1-1, with unresolved D. The CDR3 loop spans 13 amino acids. V was pared by 4 bases and J by 0 bases, with 6 bases between. The germline CDR1 and CDR2 sequences are SNHLY and FYNNEI. The CDR3 is CASSGNMNTEAFF. CDR3 coding DNA: TGTGCCAGCAGTGGTAATATGAACACTGAAGCTTTCTTT.

V gene TRBV6-5 combines with J gene TRBJ2-5, with a weak D call TRBD1 (5 bases). Looked up from germline, CDR1 is MNHEY and CDR2 is SVGAGI. The CDR3 contains 15 residues. V shed 4 bases and J shed 5 bases, with 17 bases lying between them. The CDR3 bases are TGTGCCAGCAGTTGGAAAGGGGCTTTTTCGGAGACCCAGTACTTC. Protein sequence: CASSWKGAFSETQYF.